Presented here are 28 T cell receptor beta chains from one specimen sequenced in a study of blood T cell repertoires in COVID-19. Profiling relied on immunoSEQ multiplex PCR, and the TCRdb table lists in-frame clones only, not all of them. Here the sample spans tens of thousands of clones, roughly 82% being singletons. Sequencing used peripheral blood. These receptor sequences come from a woman older than 75 with active or convalescent COVID-19.

The chain is built from TRBV30 and TRBJ1-2, with TRBD1 matching 7 bases. The CDR3 sequence is 14 residues long. With V trimmed by 0 bases and J by 2 bases, 3 bases remained unmatched. Germline lookup yields CDR1 GTSNPN and CDR2 SVGIG (reference sequence). The CDR3 loop reads CAWSVGRGNYGYTF. The CDR3 coding sequence is TGTGCCTGGAGTGTCGGCAGGGGGAACTATGGCTACACCTTC.

The chain recombines TRBV7-8 with TRBJ2-3; 12 bases match TRBD2. J gave up 6 bases and V 0 bases, and 7 bases lay outside the gene matches. This CDR3 is 17 amino acids long. From germline, CDR1 is SGHVS and CDR2 FQNEAQ. In DNA form, the CDR3 reads TGTGCCAGCAGCTTAGCGCGACTAGCGGGGGATCGGGATACGCAGTATTTT. This translates into CASSLARLAGDRDTQYF.

The chain carries TRBV5-5 and TRBJ1-2; 10 positions agree with TRBD1. V trimming: 4 bases; J trimming: 4 bases; junction bases outside the gene matches: 7. The germline gives CDR1 SGHKS, CDR2 YYEKEE (reference sequence). The CDR3 runs 15 residues. CDR3 coding DNA: TGTGCCAGCAGCGTAGACAGGGGGCAGGTCTATGGCTACACCTTC. Translation: CASSVDRGQVYGYTF.

The chain combines TRBV3-1 (or the pseudogene TRBV3-2) with TRBJ1-6, with TRBD1 matching over 8 bases. Per the germline V gene, CDR1 is LGHDT and CDR2 is YNNKEL (reference sequence). Trimming at V came to 6 bases and at J to 16 bases, leaving 5 bases not matched to a gene. CDR3 length equals 11 residues. The CDR3 loop reads CASSRQGPLHF. The CDR3 DNA reads as TGTGCCAGCAGTCGACAGGGGCCTCTCCACTTT.

This chain joins TRBV9 and TRBJ1-5, with D possibly being TRBD1 (5 bases). The germline V gene has CDR1 SGDLS and CDR2 YYNGEE. V lost 2 bases to trimming and J lost 8 bases, with 17 bases between them. The CDR3 loop spans 15 amino acids. The CDR3 loop reads CASSVSTGDREPQHF. The CDR3 nucleotides read TGTGCCAGCAGCGTCAGCACAGGCGATAGGGAGCCCCAGCATTTT.

This clone was recorded only once. V and J are TRBV9 and TRBJ2-1; D gene ambiguous. CDR1 is SGDLS and CDR2 is YYNGEE in the germline V gene. CDR3 length: 15 residues. V was cut by 1 base and J by 0 bases, with 8 bases left in between. The CDR3 DNA follows: TGTGCCAGCAGCGTAACACCTAGCTCCTACAATGAGCAGTTCTTC. Protein product: CASSVTPSSYNEQFF.

CDR3 coding DNA: TGCGCCAGCAGCCCCACAGGGGGTCAGCGCTATGGCTACACCTTC. As protein: CASSPTGGQRYGYTF. V is TRBV4-1 and J is TRBJ1-2, with TRBD1 matching 8 bases. V shed 4 bases and J 4 bases; nucleotides not matched to a gene: 8. The germline V gene encodes CDR1 MGHRA and CDR2 YSYEKL. This CDR3 comprises 15 residues.

Comment on this clone: The sample holds other DNA sequences that translate to the same CDR3. The chain uses TRBV30 and TRBJ1-1, with D possibly being TRBD1 (5 bases). This CDR3 comprises 14 residues. V was shortened by 0 bases and J by 0 bases, with 8 bases between the two germline ends. Germline V lookup: CDR1 GTSNPN, CDR2 SVGIG (reference sequence). CDR3 amino acids: CAWSVLGVNTEAFF. CDR3 nucleotides: TGTGCCTGGAGTGTATTAGGGGTGAACACTGAAGCTTTCTTT. The entire variable domain, with the rest obtained from reference TRBV30 and TRBJ1-1, is as follows: SQTIHQWPATLVQPVGSPLSLECTVEGTSNPNLYWYRQAAGRGLQLLFYSVGIGQISSEVPQNLSASRPQDRQFILSSKKLLLSDSGFYLCAWSVLGVNTEAFFGQGTRLTVV.

The chain carries TRBV6-5 and TRBJ1-2; weak D call: TRBD1 (6 bases). The CDR3 extends over 15 amino acids. Germline CDR1 is MNHEY and CDR2 is SVGAGI. V dropped 2 bases and J dropped 3 bases, with 13 bases sitting between them. CDR3 region: CASSYRAGVDYGYTF. The CDR3 DNA reads as TGTGCCAGCAGTTACCGTGCAGGGGTGGACTATGGCTACACCTTC.

The rearrangement links TRBV19 to TRBJ1-5, with no clear D. V lost 3 bases and J 9 bases, leaving 9 bases between the germline ends. There are 12 residues in the CDR3. Germline V gene lookup returns CDR1 LNHDA and CDR2 SQIVND (reference sequence). The CDR3 bases are TGTGCCAGTAGTATTGGAGATCGGCCCCAGCATTTT. The encoded protein is CASSIGDRPQHF.

V is TRBV6-5 and J is TRBJ1-1; 7 bases fit TRBD1. Per the germline V gene, CDR1 is MNHEY and CDR2 is SVGAGI. The trim removed 4 bases at V and 4 bases at J, leaving 12 bases unmatched. The CDR3 is 16 amino acids. CDR3 loop: CASSSDRADRTTEAFF. The CDR3 nucleotides read TGTGCCAGCAGTTCTGACAGGGCCGATAGGACCACTGAAGCTTTCTTT.

This clone appeared a single time. The chain employs TRBV9 and TRBJ1-3; D gene uncertain. Between the trimmed V and J ends, which lost 1 base and 1 base, there was a span of 9 bases. The germline gives CDR1 SGDLS, CDR2 YYNGEE. The CDR3 has 15 residues. CDR3: CASSVSGWSGNTIYF. In DNA form, the CDR3 reads TGTGCCAGCAGCGTATCGGGGTGGTCTGGAAACACCATATATTTT.

The sample holds a few counts of this clone. This chain uses TRBV7-2 with TRBJ2-1, with TRBD2 identical over 7 bases. Losses at the gene ends were 5 bases for V and 4 bases for J; bases not matched to a gene: 8. The germline V gene has CDR1 SGHTA and CDR2 FQGNSA. There are 15 residues in the CDR3. The CDR3 sequence is CASSPIGAGYNEQFF. The CDR3 nucleotides are TGTGCCAGCAGCCCCATAGGAGCGGGGTACAATGAGCAGTTCTTC.

The chain combines TRBV28 with TRBJ1-2; possibly TRBD1 for D (5 bases). CDR1 is MDHEN, CDR2 SYDVKM, per germline. Between the trimmed V and J ends, which lost 4 bases and 5 bases, there was a span of 17 bases. CDR3 length: 15 residues. The DNA of the CDR3 is TGTGCCAGCAGTTACCCCCGGCGGGGGGAATATGGCTACACCTTC. This gives the protein CASSYPRRGEYGYTF.

CDR3 sequence (DNA): TGTGCCAGCAGCCCCCTGGGGACTGGCAACACTGAAGCTTTCTTT. It codes for CASSPLGTGNTEAFF. The chain carries TRBV9 and TRBJ1-1, with D tentatively TRBD1 (5 bases). Germline CDR1 is SGDLS and CDR2 is YYNGEE. This CDR3 contains 15 residues. V shed 4 bases and J shed 2 bases, with 15 bases lying between them.

The chain recombines TRBV27 with TRBJ1-5; D unresolved. The V end lost 3 bases, the J end lost 5 bases, and 8 bases lay between the germline ends. The CDR3 has 13 amino acids. Germline-derived CDR1 and CDR2 are MNHEY and SMNVEV (reference sequence). CDR3 coding DNA: TGTGCCAGCAGTTTGTCCGTCTATCAGCCCCAGCATTTT. Its protein is CASSLSVYQPQHF.

The V and J genes are TRBV18 and TRBJ2-7; 8 bases map to TRBD2. V lost 3 bases and J lost 0; bases outside the gene matches: 4. The CDR3 is made up of 15 amino acids. Germline V gene data show CDR1 as KGHSH and CDR2 as LQKENI. The CDR3, as DNA: TGTGCCAGCTCACCCACGGGGGGGGGCTCCTACGAGCAGTACTTC. Protein: CASSPTGGGSYEQYF.

This clone has ten or more counts. The V gene is TRBV5-1, the J gene TRBJ2-2, with a possible D match to TRBD1 (6 bases). Germline V gene sequence: CDR1 SGHRS, CDR2 YFSETQ. This CDR3 is built from 14 residues. The V gene lost 5 bases and the J gene lost 3 bases, with 11 bases spanning the gap. CDR3: CASRTTGDTGELFF. In DNA, the CDR3 is TGCGCCAGCAGGACGACAGGAGACACCGGGGAGCTGTTTTTT.

This rearrangement joins TRBV6-2 or TRBV6-3 to TRBJ1-5, with D unclear. Trimming took off 6 bases at V and 1 base at J, with 13 bases between the two ends. The CDR3 is 15 amino acids. Germline CDR1 and CDR2: MNHEY and SVGEGT. The CDR3 here is CASSLETESNQPQHF. The CDR3 region has the DNA TGTGCCAGCAGCTTAGAAACAGAAAGCAATCAGCCCCAGCATTTT.

The V and J genes are TRBV19 and TRBJ1-4, with 10 bases aligning to TRBD1. Germline V gives CDR1 LNHDA, CDR2 SQIVND (reference sequence). The length of the CDR3 is 14 residues. V gave up 4 bases and J gave up 8 bases; unmatched junction bases: 4. The CDR3: CASSKTGGREKLFF. Here the CDR3 DNA reads TGTGCCAGTAGTAAGACAGGGGGCAGAGAAAAACTGTTTTTT. Full variable domain (outside the CDR3, taken from reference TRBV19 and TRBJ1-4): DGGITQSPKYLFRKEGQNVTLSCEQNLNHDAMYWYRQDPGQGLRLIYYSQIVNDFQKGDIAEGYSVSREKKESFPLTVTSAQKNPTAFYLCASSKTGGREKLFFGSGTQLSVL.

V is TRBV5-4 and J is TRBJ2-5, with D possibly TRBD2 on 5 matching bases. In germline, CDR1 is SGHNT, CDR2 YYREEE (reference sequence). Trimming left V 0 bases short and J 2 bases short, with 11 bases between. The CDR3 length is 15 residues. The CDR3, as DNA: TGTGCCAGCAGCTTGGGGGGAGTCTCTCAAGAGACCCAGTACTTC. Translation: CASSLGGVSQETQYF.

The V call is TRBV6-5, the J call TRBJ1-2, with 8 bases matching TRBD1. In germline, CDR1 is MNHEY, CDR2 SVGAGI. V lost 2 bases to trimming and J lost 8 bases; unmatched junction nucleotides: 7. CDR3 length: 14 residues. In nucleotides, the CDR3 is TGTGCCAGCAGTTACGGGTCAGGGGGCTTAGGCTACACCTTC. It encodes CASSYGSGGLGYTF.

This chain connects TRBV7-2 to TRBJ1-2; D not resolved. The CDR3 has 15 residues. Germline V CDR1 and CDR2: SGHTA, FQGNSA. The V gene lost 5 bases and the J gene lost 5 bases, with 18 bases spanning the gap. The CDR3 region is CASSPRRTDLYGYTF. As DNA, the CDR3 is TGTGCCAGCAGCCCCCGTCGGACTGATTTGTATGGCTACACCTTC.

This clone occurred many times. The J gene is TRBJ2-7, the V gene TRBV6-2 or TRBV6-3, with D possibly TRBD2 on 6 matching bases. The V and J ends lost 6 bases and 4 bases respectively, with 19 bases between them. The CDR3 covers 15 residues. Germline V CDR1 and CDR2: MNHEY, SVGEGT. The CDR3 is CASSLHRGDHYEQYF. CDR3 coding DNA: TGTGCCAGCAGCCTCCATCGCGGGGACCATTACGAGCAGTACTTC.

V gene TRBV9 combines with J gene TRBJ2-1; TRBD2 agrees at 13 bases. CDR1 is SGDLS and CDR2 is YYNGEE in the germline V gene. The CDR3 totals 14 residues. V dropped 3 bases and J dropped 10; count of bases not matched to a gene: 4. The CDR3 here is CASSGGLAGSEQFF. CDR3 sequence (DNA): TGTGCCAGCAGCGGGGGACTAGCGGGGTCAGAGCAGTTCTTC.

V is TRBV5-6 and J is TRBJ1-6; TRBD1 matches 8 bases. This CDR3 comprises 14 residues. Germline CDR1 and CDR2: SGHDT and YYEEEE. Unmatched junction bases numbered 7, after V lost 4 bases and J lost 10 bases. CDR3 in DNA: TGTGCCAGCAGCGCCGGACAGGGTAGATCACCCCTCCACTTT. Translating it yields CASSAGQGRSPLHF.

J is TRBJ2-1 and V is TRBV5-1; weak D call: TRBD1 (5 bases). Germline assignment: CDR1 SGHRS and CDR2 YFSETQ. The V and J ends lost 1 base and 6 bases respectively, with 14 bases between them. This CDR3 has 15 amino acids. The CDR3 DNA reads TGCGCCAGCAGCTTGAGGGCAGGGAATAGCAATGAGCAGTTCTTC. This translates into CASSLRAGNSNEQFF.

The genes are TRBV6-4 and TRBJ1-2; 7 bases map to TRBD1. J lost 8 bases, V lost 4 bases, and 7 bases had no gene match. Per germline, CDR1 MRHNA and CDR2 SNTAGT. The CDR3 runs to 13 residues. The CDR3 reads CASSVRQGSGYTF. The CDR3 DNA sequence: TGTGCCAGCAGTGTCCGACAGGGAAGCGGCTACACCTTC.